The clone carrying this T cell receptor (beta chain) appeared a few times. The antigen remains unidentified. The entry originates in a study of beta chain features in type 1 diabetes. Findings of the study overall: It was among patients, rather than healthy donors, that naive, central memory and Treg TCRB repertoires appeared more similar.

The isolated RNA, all of it, was reverse transcribed, so expressed TCRB transcripts were what got sequenced. Sequenced by immunoSEQ multiplex PCR; TCRdb stores in-frame clones only, minus some. This table has over 100,000 clones, 40% appearing once. The germline CDR1 and CDR2 sequences are DFQATT and SNEGSKA (reference sequence). Deletions cut 5 bases from V and 7 bases from J, with 6 bases between. CDR3 length: 10 amino acids. The sequence derives from a young woman in good health. The chain is built from TRBV20-1 and TRBJ2-1, with D unresolved. Sequencing used stem cell memory CD4+ T cells from blood. CDR3 sequence: CSAQSNEQFF. The CDR3 DNA sequence: TGCAGTGCTCAGTCGAATGAGCAGTTCTTC.